The next 32 T cell receptor beta chains were all read from a single sample in a study of tumor-infiltrating lymphocytes in primary liver carcinoma. Priming with a constant-region primer yielded TCR beta cDNA from 500 ng total RNA. Nested multiplex PCR, run for three rounds with slightly modified ARM-PCR, yielded TCR beta libraries. The first two PCR rounds used TRBV1-TRBV30 primers with a Cbeta primer, roughly 10 cycles each. TCRdb itself ran the multiplex PCR reads through MiXCR, one entry per CDR3 protein. Of about 180,000 distinct CDR3 sequences listed, 50% to 75% were seen once; the top ten hold approximately 65%. Blood RNA was derived from unsorted whole blood, and germline DNA was extracted too. The sample consisted of peripheral blood. The receptors derive from a man aged 40-55 years with primary liver carcinoma and hepatitis B virus infection.

This clonotype has a single count. A read error is likely, as this CDR3 ends without the conserved phenylalanine or tryptophan. This chain connects TRBV28 to TRBJ2-1; the D gene is possibly TRBD2 (6 bases). Per germline, CDR1 MDHEN and CDR2 SYDVKM. This CDR3 is 14 amino acids long. V lost 6 bases and J lost 7, with 16 bases in between. The CDR3 DNA follows: TGTGCCAGCAGAGGGGCGGCCCGGGGGAATGAGCAGTTCTGC. Protein: CASRGAARGNEQFC.

In regard to this clonotype: This may be a read error, as it is one base from a much larger clone. The rearrangement joins TRBV6-1 to TRBJ1-1; possibly TRBD1 for D (6 bases). CDR1 MNHNS and CDR2 SASEGT come from the germline V gene. Trimming pared 7 bases from V and 1 base from J, leaving 13 bases between. This CDR3 has 14 amino acids. CDR3 loop: CASNGTPKNTEAFF. The DNA of the CDR3 is TGTGCCAGCAATGGGACACCAAAGAACACTGAAGCTTTCTTT.

This clonotype came up once. A junction boundary mismatches the germline segment, possibly from a read error. The chain combines TRBV29-1 with TRBJ2-3, with D possibly matching TRBD2 (7 bases). The CDR3 is 14 residues long. Per germline, CDR1 SQVTM and CDR2 ANQGSEA. CDR3 bases: TGCAGCGTGATTGGGGGGGGCTCAGGATGGACGCAGTTTTTT. It is translated as CSVIGGGSGWTQFF.

This rearrangement joins TRBV6-5 to TRBJ2-7, with 11 bases fitting TRBD1. The junction had 18 bases not matched to a gene; V was cut back by 8 bases and J by 3 bases. Germline CDR1 and CDR2: MNHEY and SVGAGI. This CDR3 comprises 18 residues. CDR3: CASFSSPDGTGGFYEQYF. CDR3 nucleotide sequence: TGTGCCAGCTTCTCCTCCCCGGACGGGACAGGGGGGTTCTACGAGCAGTACTTC.

V gene TRBV12-3 or TRBV12-4 combines with J gene TRBJ1-6; TRBD1 agrees at 7 bases. The CDR3 totals 14 residues. Trimming removed 9 bases from V and 9 bases from J; junction bases left unmatched: 11. CDR3 sequence (DNA): TGTGCCAGTAGGGATGGCAGGGGGATTTCACCCCTCCACTTT. Its translation is CASRDGRGISPLHF.

The chain has TRBV12-3 or TRBV12-4 and TRBJ2-1; 11 bases are a match to TRBD1. The CDR3 totals 15 residues. V lost 6 bases to trimming and J lost 3 bases; unmatched junction nucleotides: 4. The CDR3 DNA follows: TGTGCCAGCAGAACCGGGACAGGGGGCTACAATGAGCAGTTCTTC. This codes for CASRTGTGGYNEQFF.

The table lists this clonotype with many counts. The chain recombines TRBV11-2 with TRBJ2-7; maybe TRBD1 (6 bases). The CDR3 totals 14 residues. CDR1 and CDR2 from the germline V gene are SGHAT and FQNNGV. The V gene lost 4 bases and the J gene lost 0 bases, with 10 bases spanning the gap. CDR3 in DNA: TGTGCCAGCAGCTGGACAGAAGACTCCTACGAGCAGTACTTC. The encoded protein is CASSWTEDSYEQYF.

The rearrangement links TRBV28 to TRBJ2-3, with D uncertain. Trimming removed 3 bases from V and 4 bases from J, with 5 bases in between. CDR3 length equals 12 residues. In germline, CDR1 is MDHEN, CDR2 SYDVKM. CDR3 coding DNA: TGTGCCAGCAGTTTCTTGGCAGATACGCAGTATTTT. Residues: CASSFLADTQYF. The full variable domain, its missing parts supplied by reference TRBV28 and TRBJ2-3, is DVKVTQSSRYLVKRTGEKVFLECVQDMDHENMFWYRQDPGLGLRLIYFSYDVKMKEKGDIPEGYSVSREKKERFSLILESASTNQTSMYLCASSFLADTQYFGPGTRLTVL.

On this clonotype: A much larger clone lies one base from this, so it may be a read error. The DNA for the CDR3 is TGTGTCAGCAGCCCCGTCCGGGGTAAGAAGGGCACTGAAGCTTTCTTT. This translates into CVSSPVRGKKGTEAFF. This chain connects TRBV11-2 to TRBJ1-1, with D unresolved. CDR1 SGHAT and CDR2 FQNNGV come from the germline V gene. The CDR3 contains 16 residues.

The J gene is TRBJ1-2, the V gene TRBV6-1, with D possibly matching TRBD1 (5 bases). Trimming removed 4 bases from V and 5 bases from J, with 14 bases in between. This CDR3 has 14 amino acids. Germline V lookup: CDR1 MNHNS, CDR2 SASEGT. This CDR3 reads CASSGGTEFYGYTF. The CDR3 nucleotides are TGTGCCAGCAGTGGCGGGACGGAATTTTATGGCTACACCTTC.

This chain uses TRBV4-1 with TRBJ1-6; D not resolved. Germline V gives CDR1 MGHRA, CDR2 YSYEKL. V was trimmed by 3 bases and J by 6 bases, leaving 15 bases between them. This CDR3 contains 16 residues. The CDR3: CASSHLTEKANSPLHF. For the CDR3, the DNA is TGCGCCAGCAGCCATCTCACAGAGAAGGCTAATTCACCCCTCCACTTT.

CDR3 region: CATRDPTSGVTDTQYF. In DNA, the CDR3 is TGTGCCACCAGAGACCCGACTAGCGGGGTCACCGATACGCAGTATTTT. V and J are TRBV24-1 and TRBJ2-3; 11 positions match TRBD2. The CDR3 totals 16 residues. V lost 7 bases and J lost 6; bases outside the gene matches: 11. The germline gives CDR1 KGHDR, CDR2 SFDVKD.

The chain joins TRBV12-3 or TRBV12-4 to TRBJ2-1, with 8 bases fitting TRBD1. The CDR3 runs to 13 residues. The junction had 10 bases not matched to a gene; V was cut back by 6 bases and J by 12 bases. DNA for the CDR3: TGTGCCAGCAGCCTGGGGCAGGGGGCGAGGCAGTTCTTC. Translation gives CASSLGQGARQFF.

The chain combines TRBV30 with TRBJ2-1, with 9 bases lining up with TRBD2. With 4 bases clipped from V and 6 bases from J, the junction kept 10 bases outside the gene matches. The germline V gene encodes CDR1 GTSNPN and CDR2 SVGIG (reference sequence). The CDR3 runs to 15 residues. The CDR3 nucleotides read TGTGCCTGGACCTCGGGACTAGCAGTCCGCAATGAGCAGTTCTTC. Translating gives CAWTSGLAVRNEQFF.

This clonotype has a count of ten or more. The J gene is TRBJ2-5, the V gene TRBV6-6; D is uncertain. Per germline, CDR1 MNHNY and CDR2 SVGAGI (reference sequence). This CDR3 contains 13 residues. Trimming cost V 4 bases and J 2 bases, with 8 bases left between them. In DNA, the CDR3 is TGTGCCAGCAGTTGGCCGGAACAAGAGACCCAGTACTTC. This encodes CASSWPEQETQYF.

The chain is built from TRBV4-1 and TRBJ2-1; 9 bases are shared with TRBD2. The CDR3 has 15 amino acids. The junction had 6 bases not matched to a gene; V was cut back by 2 bases and J by 7 bases. Germline V CDR1 and CDR2: MGHRA, YSYEKL. CDR3 loop: CASSQRGLAGNEQFF. The CDR3 DNA is TGCGCCAGCAGCCAAAGGGGACTAGCAGGTAATGAGCAGTTCTTC.

The chain combines TRBV12-3 or TRBV12-4 with TRBJ2-3; possibly TRBD2 for D (6 bases). The V gene lost 5 bases and the J gene lost 6 bases, with 15 bases spanning the gap. This CDR3 has 14 amino acids. CDR3 nucleotides: TGTGCCAGCAGTGACGGACTCGCGGGGGATACGCAGTATTTT. Protein product: CASSDGLAGDTQYF.

The chain links TRBV6-6 to TRBJ2-1; D might be TRBD1 or TRBD2, each matching 6 bases. Germline V gives CDR1 MNHNY, CDR2 SVGAGI (reference sequence). The CDR3 is made up of 14 amino acids. Here the CDR3 DNA reads TGTGTCACCGGGACGGGGACGGGGGCTCGGGAGCAGTTCTTC. It codes for CVTGTGTGAREQFF.

This chain connects TRBV10-2 to TRBJ2-7, with 10 bases fitting TRBD2. Germline V gives CDR1 WSHSY, CDR2 SAAADI. The CDR3 consists of 15 residues. V shed 10 bases and J 3 bases; nucleotides not matched to a gene: 12. The CDR3 DNA is TGCGCCACCTGGAGGGATAGCGGGAGGTTCTACGAGCAGTACTTC. Translating gives CATWRDSGRFYEQYF.

The chain employs TRBV29-1 and TRBJ2-1, with a tentative D call TRBD2 (5 bases). CDR3 size: 12 residues. V was clipped by 2 bases and J by 6 bases, with 8 bases between them. Per the germline V gene, CDR1 is SQVTM and CDR2 is ANQGSEA. Here the CDR3 reads CSVEQAGNEQFF. The CDR3, as DNA: TGCAGCGTTGAACAGGCGGGCAATGAGCAGTTCTTC.

This chain connects TRBV28 to TRBJ1-6, with D uncertain. The CDR3 is 14 residues long. Germline V gene lookup returns CDR1 MDHEN and CDR2 SYDVKM. Trimming removed 3 bases at V and 13 bases at J, with 16 bases between. The CDR3 nucleotides read TGTGCCAGCAGTTTGGAGGCCAAGATTTGGCCCCTCCACTTT. Protein: CASSLEAKIWPLHF.

A remark on this clonotype: It is likely a read error, because the conserved phenylalanine at the end of the CDR3 is missing. The chain is built from TRBV11-2 and TRBJ2-3; D ambiguous. The CDR3 length is 13 residues. V was pared by 2 bases and J by 6 bases, with 9 bases between. Germline CDR1 SGHAT, CDR2 FQNNGV. The CDR3 loop is CASSLPQTDTQYL. The CDR3 coding sequence is TGTGCCAGCAGCTTACCCCAGACTGATACGCAGTATTTA.

This clonotype was counted once. This chain links TRBV20-1 with TRBJ2-5; D ambiguous. The length of the CDR3 is 13 residues. The V gene's germline CDR1 is DFQATT and CDR2 SNEGSKA (reference sequence). The ends were cut back, 6 bases at V and 2 bases at J, with 13 bases in the middle. In nucleotides, the CDR3 is TGCAGTGCCCCCTTGGGTTCTCAAGAGACCCAGTACTTC. This sequence encodes CSAPLGSQETQYF.

The chain couples TRBV6-6 to TRBJ1-6, with D unresolved. The CDR3 length is 16 residues. Germline V gene data show CDR1 as MNHNY and CDR2 as SVGAGI (reference sequence). V was trimmed by 2 bases and J by 5 bases, leaving 13 bases between them. The CDR3 reads CASSYVSGKNNSPLHF. Here the CDR3 DNA reads TGTGCCAGCAGTTACGTCTCGGGCAAGAATAATTCACCCCTCCACTTT.

V and J are TRBV29-1 and TRBJ2-5, with D perhaps TRBD2 (5 bases). Trimming took off 3 bases at V and 0 bases at J, with 14 bases between the two ends. The CDR3 is made up of 15 amino acids. Germline V gene sequence: CDR1 SQVTM, CDR2 ANQGSEA. CDR3 coding DNA: TGCAGCGTTGAGACCGGAAGAGGGTACCAAGAGACCCAGTACTTC. It yields the protein CSVETGRGYQETQYF.

V gene TRBV6-5 combines with J gene TRBJ2-1, with 7 bases lining up with TRBD1. Trimming took 11 bases from V and 8 from J; bases not matched to a gene: 6. The V gene's germline CDR1 is MNHEY and CDR2 SVGAGI. This CDR3 is built from 11 residues. This CDR3 reads CAAGQGDEQFF. The CDR3 DNA is TGTGCCGCCGGCCAGGGGGATGAGCAGTTCTTC.

V is TRBV11-1 and J is TRBJ2-2, with 12 positions matching TRBD2. The CDR3 runs to 17 residues. From germline, CDR1 is SGHAT and CDR2 FQDESV (reference sequence). V was pared by 3 bases and J by 12 bases, with 14 bases of the junction left unmatched. The CDR3: CASSLRLAGVETEQLFF. The DNA of the CDR3 is TGTGCCAGCAGCTTGAGACTAGCGGGAGTAGAAACCGAGCAGCTGTTTTTT.

The rearrangement joins TRBV6-2 or TRBV6-3 to TRBJ2-5; weak D call: TRBD1 (5 bases). The CDR3 length is 16 residues. V lost 2 bases, J lost 1 base, and 14 bases lay in between. The germline gives CDR1 MNHEY, CDR2 SVGEGT. Here the CDR3 DNA reads TGTGCCAGCAGTTACCCACCCTGGGGCGTCCAAGAGACCCAGTACTTC. As protein: CASSYPPWGVQETQYF.

Points on this clonotype: At one end the junction does not follow the germline gene, possibly because of a read error. V is TRBV11-2 and J is TRBJ2-5; perhaps TRBD2 as D (6 bases). The germline V gene encodes CDR1 SGHAT and CDR2 FQNNGV. The CDR3 contains 14 residues. The CDR3, as DNA: TGTGCCAGCAGCCACGGGACTGTGGGAGAGACCCAGCACTTC. Translating gives CASSHGTVGETQHF.

This clonotype was detected a few times. The V call is TRBV6-6, the J call TRBJ2-1; TRBD1 aligns across 7 bases. CDR3 length equals 17 residues. Trimming took 4 bases from V and 3 from J; bases not matched to a gene: 12. Looked up from germline, CDR1 is MNHNY and CDR2 is SVGAGI (reference sequence). The CDR3 spells CASSSGGQAPHYNEQFF. The DNA of the CDR3 is TGTGCCAGCAGTTCCGGCGGACAGGCCCCACACTACAATGAGCAGTTCTTC.

Ten or more counts support this clonotype. The V gene is TRBV11-2, the J gene TRBJ2-3; TRBD2 agrees at 7 bases. This CDR3 region has 17 residues. V was pared by 2 bases and J by 4 bases, with 12 bases of the junction left unmatched. From germline, CDR1 is SGHAT and CDR2 FQNNGV. The CDR3 coding sequence is TGTGCCAGCAGCTTATTTTGGGCGGGAGATTCGGCAGATACGCAGTATTTT. Its translation is CASSLFWAGDSADTQYF.

Many counts were recorded for this clonotype. V and J are TRBV11-2 and TRBJ2-5, with 8 bases identical to TRBD1. Germline V gives CDR1 SGHAT, CDR2 FQNNGV. After removal of 7 bases from V and 3 bases from J, the junction contained 4 bases not matched to a gene. The CDR3 has 13 amino acids. As DNA, the CDR3 is TGTGCCAGCACCAAGACAGGGGAAGAGACCCAGTACTTC. Protein product: CASTKTGEETQYF.